The sequence of this T cell receptor beta chain was determined in a study of blood T cells in healthy people across ages. Study observations and caveats: Age showed a roughly linear inverse relationship with TCR beta diversity per million T cells. Estimates of total diversity, which came from one million sequenced T cells, were considered to be underestimates.

To note about this clonotype: The antigen is unknown.

The authors ran a second PCR of roughly 6 to 11 cycles using a sample-barcoded 5' primer and a J-beta primer mix. CDR3-containing paired-end reads numbered at least 2.5 million in each sample. TCRdb called the 5' RACE reads again in MiXCR, with one record for every CDR3 protein. The sample carries 910,000 or so distinct CDR3 sequences, about 53% recorded once. CDR1 and CDR2 from the germline V gene are SGHDN and FVKESK. The CDR3 runs to 14 residues. The sample was blood. The J gene is TRBJ2-1, the V gene TRBV14; tentatively, D is TRBD1 (5 bases). The sequence derives from a woman aged 55-70 years in good health. The CDR3 DNA reads TGTGCTACCCGAGGCATGGGCAGGACAAATGAGCAGTTCTTC. Translated, it gives CATRGMGRTNEQFF.